This section outlines one TCR beta chain sequence together with its context. The data are from a study of blood T cell repertoires in COVID-19. About the study: In each case, the material was cDNA or gDNA derived from T cells, B-cell-depleted T cells, or PBMCs.

Study processing details: Counts of nucleated cells, estimated from reference gene primer amplification, were obtained. Sequencing was performed with immunoSEQ multiplex PCR; in TCRdb, only in-frame clones are kept and a portion is missing. V, J and clone size reflect that table, while D and trimming were determined from the DNA. This repertoire shows some 240,000 clones, roughly 80% found once; its top ten account for 5.5% to 8.5%. This CDR3 contains 16 residues. With V trimmed by 1 base and J by 7 bases, 7 bases remained unmatched. From germline, CDR1 is MNHEY and CDR2 SMNVEV (reference sequence). The receptor's source is a woman in her 70s with acute or convalescent COVID-19. The specimen sequenced was peripheral blood. The chain uses TRBV27 and TRBJ2-3, with TRBD2 matching 11 bases. The CDR3 sequence is CASSLLAGGQGNTQYF. The CDR3 bases are TGTGCCAGCAGTTTATTAGCGGGGGGGCAAGGGAATACGCAGTATTTT.